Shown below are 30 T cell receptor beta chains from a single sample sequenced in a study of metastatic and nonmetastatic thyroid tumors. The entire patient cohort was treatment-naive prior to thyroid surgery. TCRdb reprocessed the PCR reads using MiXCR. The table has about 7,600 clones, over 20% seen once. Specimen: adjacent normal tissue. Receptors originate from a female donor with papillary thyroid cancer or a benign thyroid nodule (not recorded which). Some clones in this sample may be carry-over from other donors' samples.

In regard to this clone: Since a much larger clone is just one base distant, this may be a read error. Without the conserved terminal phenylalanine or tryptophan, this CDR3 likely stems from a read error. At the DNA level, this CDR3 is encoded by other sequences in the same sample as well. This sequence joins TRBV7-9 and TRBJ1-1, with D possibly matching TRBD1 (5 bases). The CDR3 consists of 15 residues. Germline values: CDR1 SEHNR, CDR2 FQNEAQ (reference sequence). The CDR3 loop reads CAGRSWGGWSAEAFL. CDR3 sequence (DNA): TGTGCCGGCAGATCTTGGGGGGGGTGGAGCGCTGAAGCTTTCCTT.

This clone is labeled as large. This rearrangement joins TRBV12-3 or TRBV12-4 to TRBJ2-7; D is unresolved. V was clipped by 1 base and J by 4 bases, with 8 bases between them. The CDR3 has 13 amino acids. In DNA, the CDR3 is TGTGCCAGCAGTTTAGGGTTGGAGTACGAGCAGTACTTC. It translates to CASSLGLEYEQYF.

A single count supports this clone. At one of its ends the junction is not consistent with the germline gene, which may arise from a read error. The CDR3 sequence: CASRNPAGGAGRWDNERFF. CDR3 nucleotide sequence: TGTGCCAGCAGGAATCCCGCAGGGGGCGCGGGTAGATGGGACAATGAGCGGTTCTTC. The rearrangement joins TRBV6-1 to TRBJ2-1; TRBD1 matches at 8 bases. From germline, CDR1 is MNHNS and CDR2 SASEGT. This CDR3 is built from 19 residues.

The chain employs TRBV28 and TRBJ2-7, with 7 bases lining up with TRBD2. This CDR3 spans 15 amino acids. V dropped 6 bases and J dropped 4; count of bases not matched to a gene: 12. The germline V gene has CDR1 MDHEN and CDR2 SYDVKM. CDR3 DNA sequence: TGTGCCAGCAGCCCCTCACTTGGGGGGGGGTACGAGCAGTACTTC. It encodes CASSPSLGGGYEQYF.

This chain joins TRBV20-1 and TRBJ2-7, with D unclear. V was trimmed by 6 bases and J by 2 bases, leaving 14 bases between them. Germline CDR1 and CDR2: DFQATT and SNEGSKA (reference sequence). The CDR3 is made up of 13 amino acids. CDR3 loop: CSAPGPMAYEQYF. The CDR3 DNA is TGCAGTGCCCCTGGTCCGATGGCCTACGAGCAGTACTTC.

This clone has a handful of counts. CDR3 coding DNA: TGTGCCAGATCCACCGGGTGGTATACGAGCAATCAGCCCCAGCATTTT. This sequence encodes CARSTGWYTSNQPQHF. V is TRBV19 and J is TRBJ1-5; D remains unclear. Germline V lookup: CDR1 LNHDA, CDR2 SQIVND (reference sequence). The germline V and J ends were trimmed by 9 bases and 1 base, with 19 bases remaining between them. CDR3 length equals 16 residues.

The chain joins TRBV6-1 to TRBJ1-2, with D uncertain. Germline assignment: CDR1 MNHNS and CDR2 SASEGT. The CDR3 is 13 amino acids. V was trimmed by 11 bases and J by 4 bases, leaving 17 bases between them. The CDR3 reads CASVDTFLYGYTF. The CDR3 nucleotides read TGTGCCTCCGTAGACACATTCCTCTATGGCTACACCTTC.

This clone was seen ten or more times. The CDR3: CASSVATEAGGSYEQYV. In DNA form, the CDR3 reads TGTGCCAGCAGCGTAGCTACTGAGGCAGGGGGCTCCTACGAGCAGTACGTC. J is TRBJ2-7 and V is TRBV9; TRBD1 matches at 7 bases. The CDR3 covers 17 residues. With 0 bases clipped from V and 0 bases from J, the junction kept 9 bases outside the gene matches. Looked up from germline, CDR1 is SGDLS and CDR2 is YYNGEE.

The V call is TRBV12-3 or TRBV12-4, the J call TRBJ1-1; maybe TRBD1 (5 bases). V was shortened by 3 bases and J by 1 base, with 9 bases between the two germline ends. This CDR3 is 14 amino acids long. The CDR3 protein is CASSFLGQNTEAFF. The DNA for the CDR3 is TGTGCCAGCAGTTTTCTTGGACAGAACACTGAAGCTTTCTTT.

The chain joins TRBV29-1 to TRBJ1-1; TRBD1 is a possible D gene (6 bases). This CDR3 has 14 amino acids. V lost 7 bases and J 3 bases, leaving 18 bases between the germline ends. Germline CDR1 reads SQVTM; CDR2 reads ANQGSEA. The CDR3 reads CSGTTGSRDTEAFF. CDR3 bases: TGCAGCGGAACCACAGGGAGTAGGGACACTGAAGCTTTCTTT.

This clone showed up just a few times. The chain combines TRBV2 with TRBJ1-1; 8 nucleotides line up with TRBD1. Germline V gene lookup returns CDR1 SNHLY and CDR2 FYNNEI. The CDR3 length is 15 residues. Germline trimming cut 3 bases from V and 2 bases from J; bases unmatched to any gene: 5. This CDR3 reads CASSEQGARNTEAFF. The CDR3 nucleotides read TGTGCCAGCAGTGAGCAGGGGGCTAGAAACACTGAAGCTTTCTTT.

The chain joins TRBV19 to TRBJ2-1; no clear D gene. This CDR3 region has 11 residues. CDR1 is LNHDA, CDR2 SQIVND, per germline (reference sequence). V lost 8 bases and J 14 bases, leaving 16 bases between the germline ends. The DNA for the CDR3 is TGTGCCAGTCGGCTGGGCGCCTCGGAGTTCTTC. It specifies CASRLGASEFF.

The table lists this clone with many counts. The CDR3: CATSDGAGAPDTGELFF. CDR3 bases: TGTGCCACCAGTGATGGAGCGGGAGCCCCGGACACCGGGGAGCTGTTTTTT. The rearrangement joins TRBV24-1 to TRBJ2-2, with 8 bases matching TRBD2. CDR3 length: 17 residues. V shed 3 bases and J 3 bases; nucleotides not matched to a gene: 8. Germline CDR1 and CDR2: KGHDR and SFDVKD.

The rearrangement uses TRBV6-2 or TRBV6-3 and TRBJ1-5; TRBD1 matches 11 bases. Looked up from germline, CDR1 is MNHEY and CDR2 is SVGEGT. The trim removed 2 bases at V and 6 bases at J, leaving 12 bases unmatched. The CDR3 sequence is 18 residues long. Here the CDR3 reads CASSYSPWTGGEGQPQHF. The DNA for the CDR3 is TGTGCCAGCAGTTACAGTCCATGGACAGGGGGCGAAGGTCAGCCCCAGCATTTT.

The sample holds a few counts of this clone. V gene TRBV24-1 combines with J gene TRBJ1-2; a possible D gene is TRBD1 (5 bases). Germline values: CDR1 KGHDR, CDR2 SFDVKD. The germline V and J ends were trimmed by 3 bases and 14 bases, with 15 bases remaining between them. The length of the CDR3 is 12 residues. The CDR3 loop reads CATSDGGGPETF. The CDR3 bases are TGTGCCACCAGTGATGGGGGAGGGCCAGAGACCTTC.

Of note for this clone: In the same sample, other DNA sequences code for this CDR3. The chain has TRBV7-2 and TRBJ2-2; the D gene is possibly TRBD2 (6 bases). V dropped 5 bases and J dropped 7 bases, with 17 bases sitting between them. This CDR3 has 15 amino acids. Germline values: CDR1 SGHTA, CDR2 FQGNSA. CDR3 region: CASSRPDRRGGELFF. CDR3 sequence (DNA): TGTGCCAGCAGCCGCCCTGACCGGAGGGGCGGGGAGCTGTTTTTT.

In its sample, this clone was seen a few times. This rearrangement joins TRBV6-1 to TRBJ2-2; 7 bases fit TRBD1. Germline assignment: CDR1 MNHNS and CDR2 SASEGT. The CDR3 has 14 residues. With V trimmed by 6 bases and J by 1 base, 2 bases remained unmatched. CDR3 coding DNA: TGTGCCAGCAGACGGACAGGGAACACCGGGGAGCTGTTTTTT. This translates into CASRRTGNTGELFF.

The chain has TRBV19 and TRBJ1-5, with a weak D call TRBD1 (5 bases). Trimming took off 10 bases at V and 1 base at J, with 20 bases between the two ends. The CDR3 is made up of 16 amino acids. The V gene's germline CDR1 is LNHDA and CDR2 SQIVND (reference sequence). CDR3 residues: CATQSGGYTSNQPQHF. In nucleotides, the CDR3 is TGTGCCACCCAATCGGGGGGGTATACGAGCAATCAGCCCCAGCATTTT.

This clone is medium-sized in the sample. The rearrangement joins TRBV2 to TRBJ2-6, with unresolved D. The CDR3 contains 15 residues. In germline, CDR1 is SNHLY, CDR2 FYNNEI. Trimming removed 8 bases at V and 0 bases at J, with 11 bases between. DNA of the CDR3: TGTGCCAGCGCTCCGACGGACTCTGGGGCCAACGTCCTGACTTTC. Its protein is CASAPTDSGANVLTF.

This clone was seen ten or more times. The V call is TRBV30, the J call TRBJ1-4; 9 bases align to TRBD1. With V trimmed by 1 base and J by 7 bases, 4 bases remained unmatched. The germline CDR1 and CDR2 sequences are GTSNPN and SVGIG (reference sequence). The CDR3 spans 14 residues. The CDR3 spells CAWSADRGREKLFF. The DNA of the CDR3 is TGTGCCTGGAGTGCGGACAGGGGACGTGAAAAACTGTTTTTT.

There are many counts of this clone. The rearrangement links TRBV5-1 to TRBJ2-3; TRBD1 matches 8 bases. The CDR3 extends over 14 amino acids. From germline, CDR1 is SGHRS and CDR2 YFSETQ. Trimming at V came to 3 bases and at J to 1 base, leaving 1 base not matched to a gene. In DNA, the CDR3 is TGCGCCAGCAGCTCGGACAGGGGCACAGATACGCAGTATTTT. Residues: CASSSDRGTDTQYF.

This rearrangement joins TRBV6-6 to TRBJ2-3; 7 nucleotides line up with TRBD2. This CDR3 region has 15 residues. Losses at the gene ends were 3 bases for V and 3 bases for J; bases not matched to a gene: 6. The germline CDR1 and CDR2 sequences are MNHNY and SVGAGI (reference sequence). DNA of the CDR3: TGTGCCAGCAGTTATACAGCGGGAATAACAGATACGCAGTATTTT. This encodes CASSYTAGITDTQYF.

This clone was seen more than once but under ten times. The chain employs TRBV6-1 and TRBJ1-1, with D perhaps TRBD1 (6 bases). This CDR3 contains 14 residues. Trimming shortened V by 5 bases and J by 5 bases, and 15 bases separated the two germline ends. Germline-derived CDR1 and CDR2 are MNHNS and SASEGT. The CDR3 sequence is CASSLQGSGTEAFF. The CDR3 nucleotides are TGTGCCAGCAGTCTACAGGGCAGTGGGACTGAAGCTTTCTTT.

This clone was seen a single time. CDR3 region: CQQAPGTDHSINSPLHF. CDR3 sequence (DNA): TGTCAGCAGGCCCCCGGCACAGACCACTCAATTAATTCACCCCTCCACTTT. V and J are TRBV6-8 and TRBJ1-6; D not resolved. The CDR3 has 17 residues. CDR1 is MNHGY, CDR2 SAAAGT, per germline.

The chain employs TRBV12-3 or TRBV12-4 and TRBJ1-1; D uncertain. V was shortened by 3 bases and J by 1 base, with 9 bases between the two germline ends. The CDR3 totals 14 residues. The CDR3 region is CASSFSYSNTEAFF. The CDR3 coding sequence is TGTGCCAGCAGTTTCAGCTACTCGAACACTGAAGCTTTCTTT.

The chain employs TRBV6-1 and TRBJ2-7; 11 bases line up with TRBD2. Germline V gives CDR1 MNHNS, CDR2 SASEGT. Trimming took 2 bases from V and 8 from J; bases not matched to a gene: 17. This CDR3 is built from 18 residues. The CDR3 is CASSEHGFGGLAVVQQYV. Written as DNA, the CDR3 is TGTGCCAGCAGTGAACATGGGTTTGGGGGACTAGCGGTGGTTCAGCAGTACGTC.

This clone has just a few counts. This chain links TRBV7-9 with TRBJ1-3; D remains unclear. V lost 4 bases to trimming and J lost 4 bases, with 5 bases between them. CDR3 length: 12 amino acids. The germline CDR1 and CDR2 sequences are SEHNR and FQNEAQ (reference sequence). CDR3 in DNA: TGTGCCAGCAGCTCACAGGGAAACACCATATATTTT. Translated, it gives CASSSQGNTIYF.

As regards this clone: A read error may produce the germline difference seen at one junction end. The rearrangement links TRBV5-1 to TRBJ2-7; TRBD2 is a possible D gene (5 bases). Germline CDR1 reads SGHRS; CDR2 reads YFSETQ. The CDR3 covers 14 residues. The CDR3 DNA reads TGCGTCAGCAGCTTATTACTAGGCGGGTACGAGCAGTGCTTC. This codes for CVSSLLLGGYEQCF. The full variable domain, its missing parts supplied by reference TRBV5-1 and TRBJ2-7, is KAGVTQTPRYLIKTRGQQVTLSCSPISGHRSVSWYQQTPGQGLQFLFEYFSETQRNKGNFPGRFSGRQFSNSRSEMNVSTLELGDSALYLCVSSLLLGGYEQCFGPGTRLTVT.

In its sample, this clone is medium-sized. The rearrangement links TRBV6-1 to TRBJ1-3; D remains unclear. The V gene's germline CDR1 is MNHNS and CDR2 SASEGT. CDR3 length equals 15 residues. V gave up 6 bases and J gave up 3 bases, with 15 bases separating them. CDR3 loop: CASSPRAEGGNTIYF. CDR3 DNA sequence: TGTGCCAGCAGCCCCCGAGCAGAAGGTGGAAACACCATATATTTT.

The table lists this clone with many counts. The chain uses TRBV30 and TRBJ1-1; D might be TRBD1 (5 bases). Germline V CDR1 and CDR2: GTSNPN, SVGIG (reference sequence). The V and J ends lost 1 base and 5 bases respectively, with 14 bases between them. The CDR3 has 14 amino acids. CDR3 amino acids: CAWSGGGGWTEAFF. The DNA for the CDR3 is TGTGCCTGGAGTGGGGGCGGGGGTTGGACTGAAGCTTTCTTT.